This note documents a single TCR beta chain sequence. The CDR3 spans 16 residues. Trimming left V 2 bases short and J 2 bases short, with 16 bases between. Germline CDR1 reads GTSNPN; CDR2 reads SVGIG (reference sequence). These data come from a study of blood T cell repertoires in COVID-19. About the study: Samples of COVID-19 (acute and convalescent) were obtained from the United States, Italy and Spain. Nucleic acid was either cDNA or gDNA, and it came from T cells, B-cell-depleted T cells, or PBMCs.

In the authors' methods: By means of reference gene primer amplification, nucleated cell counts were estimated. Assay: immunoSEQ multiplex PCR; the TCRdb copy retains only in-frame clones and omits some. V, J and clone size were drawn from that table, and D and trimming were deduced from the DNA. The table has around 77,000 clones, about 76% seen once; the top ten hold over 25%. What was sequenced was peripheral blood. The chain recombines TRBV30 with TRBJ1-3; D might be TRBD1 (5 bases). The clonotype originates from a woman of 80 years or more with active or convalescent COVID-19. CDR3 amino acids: CAWSFGHRRAGNTIYF. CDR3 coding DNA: TGTGCCTGGAGTTTCGGACACCGCCGGGCTGGAAACACCATATATTTT.